Shown below are 5 T cell receptor beta chains from a single sample sequenced in a study of T cells in women clearing cervical HPV infection. Produced via immunoSEQ multiplex PCR; TCRdb's table is partial and in-frame only. This table holds roughly 28,000 clones. The sequencing sample was made of blood buffy coat. The receptors shown here come from a woman aged 18 to 75 with a cervical HPV16 infection that either progressed to CIN3+ or cleared (not recorded which).

Remarks on this clone: The CDR3 extends 3 residues past the end of the read, so its final part is completed from the germline J gene. The chain combines TRBV9 with TRBJ2-1; 7 positions match TRBD2. The CDR3 sequence is 16 residues long. With 0 bases clipped from V and 9 bases from J, the junction kept 12 bases outside the gene matches. CDR1 SGDLS and CDR2 YYNGEE come from the germline V gene. The CDR3 region is CASSVGPGEGLIEQFF. CDR3 DNA (partial): TGTGCCAGCAGCGTAGGACCCGGGGAGGGCCTGATTGAG.

Regarding this clone: The CDR3 end lies 3 residues beyond the end of the read and is filled in from the germline J gene. The chain carries TRBV6-1 and TRBJ2-1, with 10 bases fitting TRBD2. Germline V gene data show CDR1 as MNHNS and CDR2 as SASEGT. The V and J ends lost 2 bases and 3 bases, in that order; junction bases with no gene match: 7. This CDR3 has 17 residues. The CDR3 reads CASSELAGVTIYNEQFF. The sequenced part of the CDR3 DNA is TGTGCCAGCAGTGAACTAGCGGGAGTGACAATCTACAATGAG.

In the case of this clone: The sequence runs out 3 residues before the end of the CDR3; the remainder is reconstructed from the germline J gene. The V and J genes are TRBV19 and TRBJ2-4, with 10 nucleotides matching TRBD2. Trimming at V came to 3 bases and at J to 2 bases, leaving 7 bases not matched to a gene. Germline V gene lookup returns CDR1 LNHDA and CDR2 SQIVND (reference sequence). The CDR3 extends over 17 amino acids. Incomplete CDR3 DNA: TGTGCCAGTAGTATCCCTCCTAGCGGGGGTACCAAAAACATT. Its protein product is CASSIPPSGGTKNI. The entire CDR3 reads CASSIPPSGGTKNIQYF.

The CDR3 DNA, read in part, is TGTGCCAGCAGTGAATTGGCAGTCAATAATTCACCA. It yields the protein CASSELAVNNSP. The full CDR3 protein is CASSELAVNNSPLFF. The chain carries TRBV6-1 and TRBJ1-4; D remains unclear. The read halts 3 residues ahead of the CDR3 end, with the missing end drawn from the germline J gene. The CDR3 spans 15 residues. Per germline, CDR1 MNHNS and CDR2 SASEGT.

The CDR3 loop reads CASSRGAQETQYF. Incomplete CDR3 DNA: TGTGCCAGCTCAAGGGGCGCACAAGAGACC. This chain connects TRBV18 to TRBJ2-5; D is possibly TRBD1 (5 bases). The read halts 3 residues ahead of the CDR3 end, with the missing end drawn from the germline J gene. The CDR3 runs 13 residues. Trimming removed 5 bases at V and 2 bases at J, with 9 bases between. Germline-derived CDR1 and CDR2 are KGHSH and LQKENI.